The sequence of this T cell receptor (beta chain) was determined in a study of radiotherapy plus CTLA-4 blockade in lung cancer. Libraries were prepared by immunoSEQ multiplex PCR; TCRdb keeps only in-frame clonotypes and omits some of them. The sample includes about 32,000 clones, roughly four fifths seen only once; the top ten take around 23%. V was pared by 6 bases and J by 0 bases, with 5 bases between. Looked up from germline, CDR1 is MNHEY and CDR2 is SMNVEV (reference sequence). CDR3 size: 13 residues. This clonotype was sampled from a human donor with non-small cell lung cancer that progressed on radiotherapy plus ipilimumab. The gene calls are TRBV27 and TRBJ2-2; D unresolved. The source was peripheral blood, collected from a patient treated with radiotherapy plus ipilimumab. The CDR3 loop is CASRQTNTGELFF. CDR3 sequence (DNA): TGTGCCAGCAGGCAGACGAACACCGGGGAGCTGTTTTTT.